This note documents a single TCR beta chain sequence. Its antigen is not identified. The data were obtained in a study of shared clonotypes between healthy human individuals. Across several immunoSEQ plates, the genomic DNA of each subset was split evenly. The data were produced by immunoSEQ multiplex PCR, yet TCRdb's version contains in-frame clones alone and is incomplete. Of under 1,900,000 clones listed, less than 99% are singletons. Broader study findings: Donor scarcity curtailed the genetic and exposure-history diversity represented herein.

Sequenced input: naive CD4+ T cells sorted from blood. Described subset: CD45RA+ positively selected. The TCR sequence derives from a young man in good health.

As DNA, the CDR3 is TGTGCCATCAGTGTACAGGGAGGTAACGAGCAGTACTTC. It is translated as CAISVQGGNEQYF. This chain connects TRBV10-3 to TRBJ2-7; D possibly matches TRBD1 or TRBD2 (6 bases each). Trimming left V 4 bases short and J 5 bases short, with 12 bases between. The CDR3 is 13 amino acids. Per the germline V gene, CDR1 is ENHRY and CDR2 is SYGVKD.